The rows below give T cell receptor beta chains drawn from one sample of a study of regulatory T cells in long-lasting Graves disease. TCRdb processed the multiplex PCR reads anew with MiXCR; each CDR3 protein has one entry. The sample includes under 700,000 distinct CDR3 sequences, more than 15% of them seen just once. This sample was also put to use in a study of T cells in Graves' hyperthyroidism and ophthalmopathy.

The specimen comprised peripheral blood mononuclear cells (PBMCs), sampled at new diagnosis, from a patient treated with antithyroid drugs. Receptors were obtained from a woman aged 40-65 years with Graves disease. CDR3s include the opening cysteine and the closing phenylalanine or tryptophan. The order of the fields is V gene, D gene, clone size, J gene, CDR3 DNA, CDR3 protein. A D gene is named only where the DNA matches it firmly. Size is stated for part of the rows, as once, few or many counts, or as a class when the clone is expanded.

TRBV24-1	.	many	TRBJ2-1	TGTGCCACCAGTGCAGGGAGCTCCTACAATGAGCAGTTCTTC	CATSAGSSYNEQFF
TRBV6-2/TRBV6-3	TRBD2	many	TRBJ2-7	TGTGCCAGCAGTTACTCGAGAAGCGGGGTCTACGAGCAGTACTTC	CASSYSRSGVYEQYF
TRBV6-4	TRBD1	many	TRBJ2-5	TGTGCCAGCAGTTTTGACAGGGGGGAGACCCAGTACTTC	CASSFDRGETQYF
TRBV29-1	TRBD2	few	TRBJ2-7	TGCAGCGTTGACGGGGTAGCGGGGGAGAGCTCCTACGAGCAGTACTTC	CSVDGVAGESSYEQYF
TRBV6-2/TRBV6-3	TRBD1	few	TRBJ1-5	TGTGCCAGCAGTTACGAAAGGGACGGGACAGGGGAATGGCGGCAGCCCCAGCATTTT	CASSYERDGTGEWRQPQHF
TRBV19	TRBD2	.	TRBJ2-1	TGTGCCAGTAGTATAGGGACTAGCGGGGCCAGCTCCTACAATGAGCAGTTCTTC	CASSIGTSGASSYNEQFF
TRBV10-3	.	many	TRBJ1-1	TGTGCCATCCAGGCATATGAAGATCGCACTGAAGCTTTCTTT	CAIQAYEDRTEAFF
TRBV30	.	many	TRBJ1-5	TGTGCCTGGAGTAAAACAGGGTTCCAGCCCCAGCATTTT	CAWSKTGFQPQHF
TRBV5-1	.	many	TRBJ2-3	TGCGCCAGCAGAATGCCCGGGTACGGAGATACGCAGTATTTT	CASRMPGYGDTQYF
TRBV12-3/TRBV12-4	TRBD1	.	TRBJ2-7	TGTGCCAGCAGCAACCCGGGACAGCTCTCTCACCAGTACTTC	CASSNPGQLSHQYF
TRBV3-1	.	few	TRBJ1-6	TGTGCCAGCAGCCAAGATCGGGCGGTGAGCTCCTATAATTCACCCCTCCACTTT	CASSQDRAVSSYNSPLHF
TRBV6-1	.	many	TRBJ1-2	TGTGCCACCGGGCCCGGGCAGCCAGCTAACTATGGCTACACCTTC	CATGPGQPANYGYTF
TRBV10-3	TRBD1	few	TRBJ1-3	TGTGCCAGCAAACCTCTGCCGGGACAGGGAGTAGGTGGAAACACCATATATTTT	CASKPLPGQGVGGNTIYF
TRBV5-1	.	.	TRBJ1-3	TGCGCCAGCAATTCGGGTTTCGGTGGAAACACCATATATTTT	CASNSGFGGNTIYF
TRBV5-6	.	few	TRBJ2-1	TGTGCCAGCAGCTTGGGCCCGGGTAGATACAATGAGCAGTTCTTC	CASSLGPGRYNEQFF
TRBV5-1	.	.	TRBJ2-5	TGCGCCAGCAGCTCGGCTGTAGGACCGCAAGAGACCCAGTACTTC	CASSSAVGPQETQYF
TRBV10-3	TRBD1	.	TRBJ1-6	TGTGCCATCAGTGAGGGGGACAGGGGAGACTCACCCCTCCACTTT	CAISEGDRGDSPLHF
TRBV10-3	.	.	TRBJ2-7	TGTGCCATCAGTGAGTCGACCTCCTACGAGCAGTACTTC	CAISESTSYEQYF
TRBV7-9	.	.	TRBJ2-5	TGTGCCAGCAGCTTCCTCTTTCGGAAAGAGACCCAGTACTTC	CASSFLFRKETQYF
TRBV19	.	.	TRBJ1-5	TGTGCCAGTAGTATAGGGGGGGATAGCAATCAGCCCCAGCATTTT	CASSIGGDSNQPQHF
TRBV10-3	.	few	TRBJ1-6	TGTGCCATCAGTGGAGGTGGGGACGGAAATTCACCCCTCCACTTT	CAISGGGDGNSPLHF
TRBV5-1	.	many	TRBJ2-7	TGCGCCAGCAGCGACTACAACTCCTACGAGCAGTACTTC	CASSDYNSYEQYF
TRBV12-3/TRBV12-4	TRBD1	many	TRBJ1-1	TGTGCCAGCAGCTCGCAGGGGGTCGGGGGCACTGAAGCTTTCTTT	CASSSQGVGGTEAFF
TRBV10-2	.	many	TRBJ1-1	TGCGCCAGCAATCTGGGCCACCTGGGGAACACTGAAGCTTTCTTT	CASNLGHLGNTEAFF